These 27 T cell receptor beta chains were sequenced from one sample in a study of cytomegalovirus exposure and HLA in healthy donors. Vbeta (60) and Jbeta (13) primers were used in the PCR. Assay: immunoSEQ multiplex PCR; the TCRdb copy retains only in-frame clones and omits some. This sample's table has some 130,000 clones. Sequencing was done on a sample of PBMCs. Receptor source: a woman between 35 and 50 years old in good health and CMV-seronegative.

The V gene is TRBV19, the J gene TRBJ1-4; 8 nucleotides align to TRBD1. V shed 4 bases and J 8 bases; nucleotides not matched to a gene: 15. Germline CDR1 LNHDA, CDR2 SQIVND (reference sequence). This CDR3 contains 17 residues. The CDR3 sequence is CASSTYPTGEKREKLFF. The CDR3 DNA sequence: TGTGCCAGTAGTACTTACCCGACAGGGGAAAAGAGAGAAAAACTGTTTTTT.

This sequence joins TRBV2 and TRBJ2-7; no definite D call. With 4 bases removed from V and 3 bases from J, the gap between germline ends came to 4 bases. CDR1 is SNHLY, CDR2 FYNNEI, per germline. The length of the CDR3 is 11 residues. CDR3 loop: CASSVNYEQYF. The CDR3 DNA follows: TGTGCCAGCAGTGTTAACTACGAGCAGTACTTC.

The V and J genes are TRBV6-5 and TRBJ1-4; no clear D gene. Germline loops: CDR1 MNHEY, CDR2 SVGAGI. V was shortened by 4 bases and J by 2 bases, with 5 bases between the two germline ends. The CDR3 loop spans 13 amino acids. The chain's CDR3 is CASSFGTNEKLFF. CDR3 nucleotides: TGTGCCAGCAGTTTCGGGACTAATGAAAAACTGTTTTTT.

The V and J genes are TRBV7-9 and TRBJ1-2; D uncertain. The length of the CDR3 is 12 residues. Per germline, CDR1 SEHNR and CDR2 FQNEAQ (reference sequence). V lost 6 bases, J lost 7 bases, and 12 bases lay in between. The CDR3 coding sequence is TGTGCCAGCAGTCGGGAACGGGGTGGCTACACCTTC. It translates to CASSRERGGYTF.

On this clone: Germline and junction disagree at one end, which may indicate a read error. The V call is TRBV7-6, the J call TRBJ2-2, with 7 bases fitting TRBD1. The CDR3 is made up of 15 amino acids. Germline V gene lookup returns CDR1 SGHVS and CDR2 FNYEAQ. The CDR3 spells CASSTDRANAGELFF. CDR3 sequence (DNA): TGTGCCAGCAGCACTGACAGGGCGAACGCCGGGGAGCTGTTTTTT.

This chain connects TRBV7-6 to TRBJ1-5; TRBD1 aligns across 8 bases. After removal of 4 bases from V and 0 bases from J, the junction contained 5 bases not matched to a gene. Germline loops: CDR1 SGHVS, CDR2 FNYEAQ. There are 16 residues in the CDR3. This chain's CDR3 is CASSSGQGNSNQPQHF. CDR3 in DNA: TGTGCCAGCAGCTCTGGACAGGGAAATAGCAATCAGCCCCAGCATTTT.

The chain couples TRBV14 to TRBJ2-1; 9 bases match TRBD2. The CDR3 spans 15 residues. In germline, CDR1 is SGHDN, CDR2 FVKESK. V lost 5 bases, J lost 4 bases, and 6 bases stayed unmatched. The CDR3 bases are TGTGCCAGCAGCTTCCAAGCGGGGGGTTACAATGAGCAGTTCTTC. It codes for CASSFQAGGYNEQFF.

The J gene is TRBJ2-1, the V gene TRBV11-2; D remains ambiguous. This CDR3 is built from 13 residues. Germline V lookup: CDR1 SGHAT, CDR2 FQNNGV. Trimming left V 3 bases short and J 10 bases short, with 13 bases between. The CDR3 here is CASSFSTSGEQFF. The CDR3 DNA follows: TGTGCCAGCAGCTTCAGCACTTCAGGCGAGCAGTTCTTC.

The chain has TRBV27 and TRBJ1-4; TRBD1 aligns across 7 bases. Germline CDR1 is MNHEY and CDR2 is SMNVEV (reference sequence). CDR3 length: 16 residues. Trimming took 5 bases from V and 4 from J; bases not matched to a gene: 10. The CDR3 loop is CASSGGQFSLNEKLFF. CDR3 bases: TGTGCCAGCAGTGGGGGACAGTTTTCTCTTAATGAAAAACTGTTTTTT.

The chain has TRBV14 and TRBJ2-6, with 7 bases aligning to TRBD2. The germline V gene has CDR1 SGHDN and CDR2 FVKESK. The V and J ends lost 1 base and 0 bases, in that order; junction bases with no gene match: 9. This CDR3 has 19 amino acids. The CDR3 reads CASSQVSLAARSGANVLTF. For the CDR3, the DNA is TGTGCCAGCAGCCAAGTATCTCTAGCGGCTCGCTCTGGGGCCAACGTCCTGACTTTC.

The rearrangement uses TRBV7-9 and TRBJ1-2; D not resolved. Between the trimmed V and J ends, which lost 5 bases and 3 bases, there was a span of 10 bases. Germline-derived CDR1 and CDR2 are SEHNR and FQNEAQ (reference sequence). CDR3 length: 13 amino acids. CDR3 sequence reads: CASSLQLDYGYTF. The CDR3 region has the DNA TGTGCCAGCAGCCTCCAGCTAGACTATGGCTACACCTTC.

Here the CDR3 reads CASSQDTSTDTQYF. The CDR3, as DNA: TGTGCCAGCAGTCAGGACACTAGCACAGATACGCAGTATTTT. The chain recombines TRBV6-4 with TRBJ2-3; D perhaps matches TRBD1 (5 bases). The CDR3 totals 14 residues. The germline CDR1 and CDR2 sequences are MRHNA and SNTAGT. V lost 5 bases, J lost 0 bases, and 9 bases lay in between.

The J gene is TRBJ2-1, the V gene TRBV18, with 9 positions matching TRBD1. The CDR3 runs 15 residues. Germline loops: CDR1 KGHSH, CDR2 LQKENI. V was clipped by 3 bases and J by 1 base; unmatched bases: 1. The CDR3 loop is CASSPGTGSYNEQFF. The CDR3 nucleotides are TGTGCCAGCTCACCCGGGACAGGGTCCTACAATGAGCAGTTCTTC.

V is TRBV6-5 and J is TRBJ1-4; tentative D call: TRBD1 (5 bases). The CDR3 spans 15 residues. Germline assignment: CDR1 MNHEY and CDR2 SVGAGI. V was trimmed by 5 bases and J by 11 bases, leaving 21 bases between them. The CDR3: CASSPQALLMNKLFF. CDR3 coding DNA: TGTGCCAGCAGTCCACAGGCCCTGCTAATGAATAAACTGTTTTTT.

This chain joins TRBV28 and TRBJ1-1, with D perhaps matching TRBD1 (5 bases). Per germline, CDR1 MDHEN and CDR2 SYDVKM. Between the trimmed V and J ends, which lost 5 bases and 5 bases, there was a span of 9 bases. The CDR3 covers 12 residues. The CDR3 DNA follows: TGTGCCAGCAGTCCAGGGTGGACTGAAGCTTTCTTT. This codes for CASSPGWTEAFF.

The V gene is TRBV5-1, the J gene TRBJ2-3; the D gene is possibly TRBD1 (5 bases). V dropped 4 bases and J dropped 2 bases, with 14 bases sitting between them. In germline, CDR1 is SGHRS, CDR2 YFSETQ. This CDR3 comprises 15 residues. The CDR3 DNA follows: TGCGCCAGCAGCCCTCTTGGGGCCTACACAGATACGCAGTATTTT. Protein: CASSPLGAYTDTQYF.

CDR3 residues: CASSFYAGTGAYEQYF. The CDR3 bases are TGTGCCAGCAGCTTCTACGCGGGGACAGGGGCCTACGAGCAGTACTTC. The V gene is TRBV7-9, the J gene TRBJ2-7, with 10 bases fitting TRBD1. The germline gives CDR1 SEHNR, CDR2 FQNEAQ (reference sequence). The CDR3 runs 16 residues. Trimming cost V 3 bases and J 2 bases; bases outside gene matches: 7. The full variable domain, with the rest looked up from reference TRBV7-9 and TRBJ2-7, is DTGVSQNPRHKITKRGQNVTFRCDPISEHNRLYWYRQTLGQGPEFLTYFQNEAQLEKSRLLSDRFSAERPKGSFSTLEIQRTEQGDSAMYLCASSFYAGTGAYEQYFGPGTRLTVT.

The V and J genes are TRBV10-3 and TRBJ1-1; maybe TRBD1 (6 bases). The germline V gene encodes CDR1 ENHRY and CDR2 SYGVKD. This CDR3 spans 16 amino acids. V lost 0 bases to trimming and J lost 4 bases, with 15 bases between them. CDR3 nucleotide sequence: TGTGCCATCAGTGAGTCGATCAGACAGGTCAGCACTGAAGCTTTCTTT. Its translation is CAISESIRQVSTEAFF.

The chain links TRBV28 to TRBJ2-5; 9 bases match TRBD2. The end of the DNA fits TRBJ2-7 better, so the J call may be wrong. The germline CDR1 and CDR2 sequences are MDHEN and SYDVKM. This CDR3 spans 15 amino acids. CDR3 coding DNA: TGTGCCAGCAGTTTGGCTCAGCGGGGGGCCTACGAGCAGTACTTC. Translation gives CASSLAQRGAYEQYF.

The chain combines TRBV6-1 with TRBJ2-2; D perhaps matches TRBD1 (6 bases). Trimming pared 4 bases from V and 2 bases from J, leaving 8 bases between. The germline V gene encodes CDR1 MNHNS and CDR2 SASEGT. The CDR3 contains 14 residues. The CDR3 nucleotides read TGTGCCAGCAGTGGACAGGCTAACACCGGGGAGCTGTTTTTT. This sequence encodes CASSGQANTGELFF.

V and J are TRBV18 and TRBJ1-1, with 7 bases fitting TRBD1. This CDR3 has 15 residues. J was trimmed by 6 bases and V by 3 bases; bases with no gene match: 10. Germline loops: CDR1 KGHSH, CDR2 LQKENI. The CDR3 sequence is CASSPLNFRGAEAFF. Here the CDR3 DNA reads TGTGCCAGCTCACCGTTAAATTTCAGGGGGGCTGAAGCTTTCTTT.

V usage is TRBV19 and J usage is TRBJ2-7; weak D call: TRBD2 (6 bases). V was pared by 4 bases and J by 2 bases, with 15 bases between. The CDR3 spans 15 residues. In germline, CDR1 is LNHDA, CDR2 SQIVND (reference sequence). CDR3 DNA sequence: TGTGCCAGTAGTAGCCGGGACTCTAACCCCTACGAGCAGTACTTC. This sequence encodes CASSSRDSNPYEQYF.

The CDR3 DNA reads as TGCAGCGTCGACAGGGGGAAGGCCGGGGAGCTGTTTTTT. Amino acid sequence: CSVDRGKAGELFF. The chain employs TRBV29-1 and TRBJ2-2; 9 positions match TRBD1. The J segment lost 6 bases and the V segment lost 6 bases, leaving 5 bases of the junction unmatched. Germline CDR1 is SQVTM and CDR2 is ANQGSEA. The CDR3 runs 13 residues.

This chain links TRBV6-5 with TRBJ1-2; D perhaps matches TRBD1 (6 bases). V dropped 6 bases and J dropped 1 base, with 9 bases sitting between them. The CDR3 sequence is 13 residues long. Germline V gene data show CDR1 as MNHEY and CDR2 as SVGAGI. The CDR3 protein is CASRQGINYGYTF. The CDR3 DNA reads TGTGCCAGCAGACAGGGAATTAACTATGGCTACACCTTC.

The V gene is TRBV4-3, the J gene TRBJ2-2, with 8 bases that match TRBD1. V gave up 0 bases and J gave up 1 base; unmatched junction bases: 4. The CDR3 is 17 residues long. CDR1 and CDR2 from the germline V gene are LGHNA and YSLEER. Written as DNA, the CDR3 is TGCGCCAGCAGCCAAGATGTACAGGGGGGGAACACCGGGGAGCTGTTTTTT. Its translation is CASSQDVQGGNTGELFF.

The V gene is TRBV5-1, the J gene TRBJ1-2; the match to TRBD1 covers 9 bases. This CDR3 comprises 14 residues. The germline CDR1 and CDR2 sequences are SGHRS and YFSETQ. Unmatched junction bases numbered 2, after V lost 3 bases and J lost 2 bases. The CDR3 protein is CASSWDRENYGYTF. The DNA of the CDR3 is TGCGCCAGCAGCTGGGACAGGGAGAACTATGGCTACACCTTC.

The gene calls are TRBV9 and TRBJ1-1; tentatively, D is TRBD1 (6 bases). The CDR3 has 17 amino acids. CDR1 is SGDLS, CDR2 YYNGEE, per germline. Trimming cost V 0 bases and J 4 bases, with 19 bases left between them. The CDR3 spells CASSVVGGDRLFTEAFF. The CDR3 coding sequence is TGTGCCAGCAGCGTAGTTGGGGGAGACAGGTTGTTCACTGAAGCTTTCTTT.